This T cell receptor beta chain was recorded in a study of blood T cell repertoires in COVID-19. Some clones are missing from TCRdb's copy, which holds only in-frame ones; the method was immunoSEQ multiplex PCR. Here the sample spans roughly 75,000 clones, roughly 90% being singletons. Germline-derived CDR1 and CDR2 are SGHNT and YYREEE (reference sequence). The CDR3 is made up of 14 amino acids. With 9 bases clipped from V and 7 bases from J, the junction kept 12 bases outside the gene matches. J is TRBJ1-4 and V is TRBV5-4, with 7 bases lining up with TRBD1. The material sequenced was peripheral blood. This receptor was identified in a man at least 80 years old with COVID-19, enrolled during active disease. The CDR3 region is CATQTTGVGEKLFF. CDR3 DNA: TGTGCCACCCAGACAACAGGGGTTGGTGAAAAACTGTTTTTT.